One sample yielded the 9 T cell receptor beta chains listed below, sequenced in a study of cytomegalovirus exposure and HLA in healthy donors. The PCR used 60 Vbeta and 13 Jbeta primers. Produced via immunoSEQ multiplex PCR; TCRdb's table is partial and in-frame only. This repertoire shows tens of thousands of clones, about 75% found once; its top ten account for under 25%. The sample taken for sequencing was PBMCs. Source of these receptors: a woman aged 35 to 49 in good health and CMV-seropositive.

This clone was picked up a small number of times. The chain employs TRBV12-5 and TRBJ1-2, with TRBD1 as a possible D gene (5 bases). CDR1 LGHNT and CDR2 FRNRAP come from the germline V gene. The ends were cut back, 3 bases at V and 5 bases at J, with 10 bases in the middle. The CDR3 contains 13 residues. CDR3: CASGLSGAYGYTF. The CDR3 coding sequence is TGTGCTAGTGGTTTAAGTGGGGCGTATGGCTACACCTTC. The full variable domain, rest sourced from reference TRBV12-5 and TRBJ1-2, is DARVTQTPRHKVTEMGQEVTMRCQPILGHNTVFWYRQTMMQGLELLAYFRNRAPLDDSGMPKDRFSAEMPDATLATLKIQPSEPRDSAVYFCASGLSGAYGYTFGSGTRLTVV.

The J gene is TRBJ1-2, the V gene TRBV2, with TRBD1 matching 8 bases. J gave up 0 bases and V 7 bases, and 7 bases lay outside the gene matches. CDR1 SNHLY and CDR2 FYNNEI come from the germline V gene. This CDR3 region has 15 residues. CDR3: CASTGQGGPNYGYTF. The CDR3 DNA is TGTGCCAGCACAGGACAGGGAGGACCTAACTATGGCTACACCTTC. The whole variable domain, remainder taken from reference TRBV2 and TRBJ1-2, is EPEVTQTPSHQVTQMGQEVILRCVPISNHLYFYWYRQILGQKVEFLVSFYNNEISEKSEIFDDQFSVERPDGSNFTLKIRSTKLEDSAMYFCASTGQGGPNYGYTFGSGTRLTVV.

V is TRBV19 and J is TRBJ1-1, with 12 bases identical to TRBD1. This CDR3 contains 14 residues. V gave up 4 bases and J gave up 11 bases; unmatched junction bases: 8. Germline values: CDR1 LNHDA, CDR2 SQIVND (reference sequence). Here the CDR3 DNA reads TGTGCCAGTAGTACCGGGACAGGGGGCACCTTGGCTTTCTTT. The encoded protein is CASSTGTGGTLAFF. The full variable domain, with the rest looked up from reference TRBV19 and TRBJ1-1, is DGGITQSPKYLFRKEGQNVTLSCEQNLNHDAMYWYRQDPGQGLRLIYYSQIVNDFQKGDIAEGYSVSREKKESFPLTVTSAQKNPTAFYLCASSTGTGGTLAFFGQGTRLTVV.

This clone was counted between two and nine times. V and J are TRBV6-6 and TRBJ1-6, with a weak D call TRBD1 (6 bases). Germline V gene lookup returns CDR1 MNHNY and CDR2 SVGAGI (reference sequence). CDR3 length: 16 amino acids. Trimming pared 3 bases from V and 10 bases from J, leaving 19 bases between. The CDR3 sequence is CASSYPVDSRHSPLHF. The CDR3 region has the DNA TGTGCCAGCAGTTATCCCGTGGACAGTAGGCACTCACCCCTCCACTTT.

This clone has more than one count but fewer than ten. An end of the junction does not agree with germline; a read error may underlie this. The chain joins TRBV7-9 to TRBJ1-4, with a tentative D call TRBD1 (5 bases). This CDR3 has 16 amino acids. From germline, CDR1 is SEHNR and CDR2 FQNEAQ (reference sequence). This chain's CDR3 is CSSSSPPGQGGEKLFF. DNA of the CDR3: TGTTCCAGCAGCTCGCCCCCGGGGCAGGGAGGCGAAAAACTGTTTTTT.

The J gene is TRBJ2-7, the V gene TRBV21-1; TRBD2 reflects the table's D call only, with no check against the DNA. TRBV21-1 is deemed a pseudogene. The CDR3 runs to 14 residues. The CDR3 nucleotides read TGTGCCAGCAGCCTAACGCCCATCCCCTACGAGCAGTACTTC. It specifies CASSLTPIPYEQYF.

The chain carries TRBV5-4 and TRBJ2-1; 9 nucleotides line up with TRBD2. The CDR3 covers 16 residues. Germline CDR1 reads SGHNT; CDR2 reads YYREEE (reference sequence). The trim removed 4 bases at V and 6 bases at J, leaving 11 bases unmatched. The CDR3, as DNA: TGTGCCAGCAGCCGCTCAAAGCGGGGGGCCCCCAATGAGCAGTTCTTC. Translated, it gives CASSRSKRGAPNEQFF.

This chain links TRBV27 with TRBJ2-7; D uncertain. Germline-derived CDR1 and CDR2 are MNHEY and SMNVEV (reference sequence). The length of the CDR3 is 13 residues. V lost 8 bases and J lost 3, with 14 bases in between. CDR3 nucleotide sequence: TGTGCCAGCGGAACAGAGTCCTTCTACGAGCAGTACTTC. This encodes CASGTESFYEQYF.

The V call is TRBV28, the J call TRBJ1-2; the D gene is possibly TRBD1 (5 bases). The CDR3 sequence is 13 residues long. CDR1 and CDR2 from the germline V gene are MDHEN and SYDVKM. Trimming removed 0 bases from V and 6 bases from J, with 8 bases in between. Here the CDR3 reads CASSLWGQDGYTF. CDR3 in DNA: TGTGCCAGCAGTTTATGGGGGCAGGATGGCTACACCTTC.